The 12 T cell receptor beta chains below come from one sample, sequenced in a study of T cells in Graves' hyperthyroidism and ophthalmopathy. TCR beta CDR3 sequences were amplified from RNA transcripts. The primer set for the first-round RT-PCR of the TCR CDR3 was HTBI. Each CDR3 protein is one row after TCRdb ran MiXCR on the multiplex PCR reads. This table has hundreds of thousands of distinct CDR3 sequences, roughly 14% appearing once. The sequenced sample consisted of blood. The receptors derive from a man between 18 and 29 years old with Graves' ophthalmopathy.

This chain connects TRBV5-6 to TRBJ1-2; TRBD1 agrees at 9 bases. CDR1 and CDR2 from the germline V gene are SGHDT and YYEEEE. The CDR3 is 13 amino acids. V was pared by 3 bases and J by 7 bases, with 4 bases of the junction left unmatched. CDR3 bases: TGTGCCAGCAGCTCGGGACAGGGAACTGGCTACACCTTC. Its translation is CASSSGQGTGYTF.

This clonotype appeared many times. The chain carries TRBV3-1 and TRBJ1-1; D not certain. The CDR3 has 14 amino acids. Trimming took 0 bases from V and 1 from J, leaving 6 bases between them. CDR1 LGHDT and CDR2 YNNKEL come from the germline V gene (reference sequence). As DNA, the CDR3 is TGTGCCAGCAGCCAAGAGGGGTCGAACACTGAAGCTTTCTTT. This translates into CASSQEGSNTEAFF.

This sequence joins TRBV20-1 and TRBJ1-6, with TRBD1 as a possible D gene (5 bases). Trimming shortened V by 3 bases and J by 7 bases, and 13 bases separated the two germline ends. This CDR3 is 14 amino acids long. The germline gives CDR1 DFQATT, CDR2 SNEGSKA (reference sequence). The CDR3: CSASQGVGNSPLHF. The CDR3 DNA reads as TGCAGTGCTAGCCAGGGAGTCGGCAATTCACCCCTCCACTTT.

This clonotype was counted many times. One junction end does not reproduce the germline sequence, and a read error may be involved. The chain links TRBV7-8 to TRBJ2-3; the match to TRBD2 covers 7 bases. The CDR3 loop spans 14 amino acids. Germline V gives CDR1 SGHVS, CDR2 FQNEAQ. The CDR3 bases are TGTGCCAGCAGCCTAGCGGAGGTAGCAGATACGCAGTATTTT. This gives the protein CASSLAEVADTQYF.

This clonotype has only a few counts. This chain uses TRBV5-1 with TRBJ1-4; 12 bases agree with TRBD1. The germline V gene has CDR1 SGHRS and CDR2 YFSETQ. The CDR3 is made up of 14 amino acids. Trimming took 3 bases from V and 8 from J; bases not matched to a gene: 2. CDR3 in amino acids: CASSWDRGHEKLFF. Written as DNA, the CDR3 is TGCGCCAGCAGCTGGGACAGGGGGCACGAAAAACTGTTTTTT.

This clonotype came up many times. Here the CDR3 DNA reads TGTGCTAGTGCCTTAGGAGCCTACGGAGAGCAGTTCTTC. Its protein product is CASALGAYGEQFF. This rearrangement joins TRBV12-5 to TRBJ2-1, with D hard to call. The germline CDR1 and CDR2 sequences are LGHNT and FRNRAP. With 7 bases removed from V and 10 bases from J, the gap between germline ends came to 17 bases. The CDR3 length is 13 residues. The whole variable domain, filled in from reference TRBV12-5 and TRBJ2-1, reads DARVTQTPRHKVTEMGQEVTMRCQPILGHNTVFWYRQTMMQGLELLAYFRNRAPLDDSGMPKDRFSAEMPDATLATLKIQPSEPRDSAVYFCASALGAYGEQFFGPGTRLTVL.

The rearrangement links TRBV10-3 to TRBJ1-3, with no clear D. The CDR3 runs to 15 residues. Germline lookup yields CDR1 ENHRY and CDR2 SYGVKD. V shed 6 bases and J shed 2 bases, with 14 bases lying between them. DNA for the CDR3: TGTGCCATCAGAAGGGTCGTGGGGACTGGAAACACCATATATTTT. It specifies CAIRRVVGTGNTIYF.

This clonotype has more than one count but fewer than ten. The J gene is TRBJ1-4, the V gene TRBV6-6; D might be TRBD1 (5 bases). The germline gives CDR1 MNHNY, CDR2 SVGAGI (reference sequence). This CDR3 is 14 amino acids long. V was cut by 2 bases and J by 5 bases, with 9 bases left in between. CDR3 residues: CASSYQRGNEKLFF. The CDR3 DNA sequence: TGTGCCAGCAGTTACCAGAGGGGCAATGAAAAACTGTTTTTT.

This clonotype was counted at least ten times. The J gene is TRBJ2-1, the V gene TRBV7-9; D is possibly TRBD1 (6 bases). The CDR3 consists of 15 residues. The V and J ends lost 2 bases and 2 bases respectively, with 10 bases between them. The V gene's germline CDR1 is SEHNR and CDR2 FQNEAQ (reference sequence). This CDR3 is CASSLKGGAYNEQFF. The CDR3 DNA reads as TGTGCCAGCAGCTTAAAAGGGGGTGCCTACAATGAGCAGTTCTTC. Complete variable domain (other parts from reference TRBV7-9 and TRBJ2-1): DTGVSQNPRHKITKRGQNVTFRCDPISEHNRLYWYRQTLGQGPEFLTYFQNEAQLEKSRLLSDRFSAERPKGSFSTLEIQRTEQGDSAMYLCASSLKGGAYNEQFFGPGTRLTVL.

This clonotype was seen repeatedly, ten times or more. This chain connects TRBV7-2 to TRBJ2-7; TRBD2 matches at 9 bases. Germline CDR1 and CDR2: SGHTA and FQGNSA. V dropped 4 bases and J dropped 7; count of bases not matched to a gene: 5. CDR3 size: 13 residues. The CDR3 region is CASSSGLAQEQYF. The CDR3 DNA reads TGTGCCAGCAGCTCGGGACTAGCCCAGGAGCAGTACTTC.

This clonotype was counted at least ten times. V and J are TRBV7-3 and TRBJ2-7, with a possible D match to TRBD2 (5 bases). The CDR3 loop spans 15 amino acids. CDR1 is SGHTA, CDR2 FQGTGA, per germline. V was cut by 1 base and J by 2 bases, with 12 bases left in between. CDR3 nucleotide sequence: TGTGCCAGCAGCTTAAGCAGCGGAGACCCCTACGAGCAGTACTTC. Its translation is CASSLSSGDPYEQYF.

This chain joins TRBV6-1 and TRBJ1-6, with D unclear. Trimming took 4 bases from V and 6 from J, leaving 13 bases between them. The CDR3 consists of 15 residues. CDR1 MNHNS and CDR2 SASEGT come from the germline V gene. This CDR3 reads CASSVGGDINSPLHF. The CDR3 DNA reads TGTGCCAGCAGTGTTGGCGGAGACATTAATTCACCCCTCCACTTT.